The 22 T cell receptor beta chains listed next were all sequenced from one sample in a study of cytomegalovirus exposure and HLA in healthy donors. The PCR was carried out with 60 Vbeta primers and 13 Jbeta primers. The repertoire was sequenced with immunoSEQ multiplex PCR; TCRdb's copy has only in-frame clones and lacks some. The table shows around 150,000 clones, with about 82% occurring only once. The sample comprised PBMCs. The origin of the receptors is a man aged 25-45 years in good health.

Note on this clone: The junction shows a germline mismatch at one end, possibly a read error. The genes are TRBV7-9 and TRBJ2-5; TRBD1 matches at 9 bases. Germline CDR1 is SEHNR and CDR2 is FQNEAQ (reference sequence). The CDR3 runs 16 residues. The CDR3 bases are TGTTCCAGCAGTTACTCACCGGGACAGGGTATGGAGACCCAGTACTTC. This translates into CSSSYSPGQGMETQYF.

As to this clone: The junction departs from the called germline gene at one end, perhaps through a read error. The sample has other DNA sequences that encode this CDR3 too. The genes are TRBV7-2 and TRBJ1-5; no clear D gene. The CDR3 is made up of 16 amino acids. The germline V gene has CDR1 SGHTA and CDR2 FQGNSA. CDR3 residues: CASSSLNAGSNQPQHF. In nucleotides, the CDR3 is TGTGCCAGCAGCTCATTGAATGCAGGCAGCAATCAGCCTCAGCATTTT.

This chain uses TRBV11-2 with TRBJ2-7; tentatively, D is TRBD1 (6 bases). The germline gives CDR1 SGHAT, CDR2 FQNNGV. Trimming pared 4 bases from V and 7 bases from J, leaving 20 bases between. This CDR3 is 15 amino acids long. DNA for the CDR3: TGTGCCAGCAGCTCCTTGAGGGGGAGAGCTGGGGAGCAGTACTTC. As protein: CASSSLRGRAGEQYF.

This chain connects TRBV7-9 to TRBJ1-2; the D gene is possibly TRBD1 (5 bases). CDR3 length: 15 residues. V was clipped by 4 bases and J by 4 bases, with 16 bases between them. The germline V gene encodes CDR1 SEHNR and CDR2 FQNEAQ (reference sequence). CDR3 in DNA: TGTGCCAGCAGCTCCAGCGGGGACCTGGGCTATGGCTACACCTTC. Its protein product is CASSSSGDLGYGYTF.

This chain joins TRBV7-8 and TRBJ2-1, with a possible D match to TRBD2 (5 bases). Germline CDR1 reads SGHVS; CDR2 reads FQNEAQ. V lost 1 base, J lost 4 bases, and 14 bases lay in between. The CDR3 spans 16 residues. The CDR3 sequence is CASSLGRIGKYNEQFF. In DNA, the CDR3 is TGTGCCAGCAGCTTAGGGAGGATAGGCAAATACAATGAGCAGTTCTTC.

The chain combines TRBV25-1 with TRBJ2-1; 15 bases match TRBD2. With V trimmed by 5 bases and J by 6 bases, 2 bases remained unmatched. CDR3 length: 15 amino acids. Germline V gives CDR1 MGHDK, CDR2 SYGVNS. Written as DNA, the CDR3 is TGTGCCAGCAGTCCGGGACTAGCGGGAGGCAATGAGCAGTTCTTC. Protein product: CASSPGLAGGNEQFF.

This chain uses TRBV9 with TRBJ1-5, with 8 bases matching TRBD1. With 2 bases clipped from V and 9 bases from J, the junction kept 7 bases outside the gene matches. The CDR3 extends over 14 amino acids. Germline V CDR1 and CDR2: SGDLS, YYNGEE. CDR3 residues: CASSVGQGRGPQHF. DNA for the CDR3: TGTGCCAGCAGCGTCGGACAGGGACGGGGGCCCCAGCATTTT.

V usage is TRBV30 and J usage is TRBJ2-1; D is possibly TRBD2 (5 bases). Germline lookup yields CDR1 GTSNPN and CDR2 SVGIG (reference sequence). V was shortened by 2 bases and J by 4 bases, with 15 bases between the two germline ends. This CDR3 has 15 amino acids. The CDR3 loop reads CAWSRTLNLYNEQFF. The CDR3 DNA is TGTGCCTGGAGTCGGACTCTTAATTTATACAATGAGCAGTTCTTC.

The rearrangement joins TRBV13 to TRBJ1-4; 7 nucleotides align to TRBD1. The germline gives CDR1 PRHDT, CDR2 FYEKMQ (reference sequence). The trim removed 0 bases at V and 8 bases at J, leaving 3 bases unmatched. This CDR3 comprises 14 residues. CDR3 loop: CASSLGTGWEKLFF. CDR3 nucleotides: TGTGCCAGCAGCTTAGGGACAGGGTGGGAAAAACTGTTTTTT.

Regarding this clone: The sample contains more than one DNA sequence encoding this CDR3. V gene TRBV28 combines with J gene TRBJ2-1; 7 nucleotides match TRBD2. In germline, CDR1 is MDHEN, CDR2 SYDVKM. The V segment lost 3 bases and the J segment 3 bases; nucleotides outside the gene matches: 5. CDR3 length: 15 residues. DNA for the CDR3: TGTGCCAGCAGTTTGGGGGGGAGCGACTACAATGAGCAGTTCTTC. Protein sequence: CASSLGGSDYNEQFF.

This chain's CDR3 is CASSLNVGGTEAFF. In DNA, the CDR3 is TGTGCCAGCAGCTTAAATGTGGGAGGGACTGAAGCTTTCTTT. The chain recombines TRBV7-6 with TRBJ1-1; D uncertain. The germline V gene encodes CDR1 SGHVS and CDR2 FNYEAQ. This CDR3 contains 14 residues. The germline V and J ends were trimmed by 2 bases and 5 bases, with 12 bases remaining between them.

V usage is TRBV27 and J usage is TRBJ2-7; the match to TRBD2 covers 12 bases. V was pared by 5 bases and J by 4 bases, with 6 bases of the junction left unmatched. The germline CDR1 and CDR2 sequences are MNHEY and SMNVEV (reference sequence). The CDR3 is made up of 15 amino acids. The CDR3 is CASSPLAGGLYEQYF. Written as DNA, the CDR3 is TGTGCCAGCAGTCCACTAGCGGGAGGACTTTACGAGCAGTACTTC.

V usage is TRBV25-1 and J usage is TRBJ2-1; 14 bases align to TRBD2. The CDR3 loop spans 16 amino acids. CDR1 and CDR2 from the germline V gene are MGHDK and SYGVNS. The V segment lost 6 bases and the J segment 7 bases; nucleotides outside the gene matches: 8. The CDR3: CASSGTSGSERNEQFF. The CDR3 DNA follows: TGTGCCAGCAGCGGGACTAGCGGGAGTGAACGGAATGAGCAGTTCTTC. Drawing the rest from reference TRBV25-1 and TRBJ2-1, the complete variable domain is EADIYQTPRYLVIGTGKKITLECSQTMGHDKMYWYQQDPGMELHLIHYSYGVNSTEKGDLSSESTVSRIRTEHFPLTLESARPSHTSQYLCASSGTSGSERNEQFFGPGTRLTVL.

This chain uses TRBV10-3 with TRBJ1-1; a possible D gene is TRBD1 (6 bases). The CDR3 is made up of 16 amino acids. Trimming left V 11 bases short and J 5 bases short, with 27 bases between. Germline values: CDR1 ENHRY, CDR2 SYGVKD. The CDR3 sequence is CASMGGGGLFGTEAFF. The CDR3 region has the DNA TGTGCCTCCATGGGGGGCGGGGGGCTATTTGGTACTGAAGCTTTCTTT.

The chain carries TRBV4-3 and TRBJ2-3; 7 bases are a match to TRBD2. This CDR3 is built from 14 residues. Germline trimming cut 0 bases from V and 9 bases from J; bases unmatched to any gene: 6. The germline V gene has CDR1 LGHNA and CDR2 YSLEER. This CDR3 is CASSQEGFGGTQYF. The CDR3 DNA follows: TGCGCCAGCAGCCAAGAGGGTTTCGGGGGGACGCAGTATTTT.

This chain joins TRBV7-3 and TRBJ2-7; 11 bases line up with TRBD2. The CDR3 is 13 residues long. Germline V CDR1 and CDR2: SGHTA, FQGTGA. The V and J ends lost 8 bases and 6 bases, in that order; junction bases with no gene match: 6. CDR3 region: CASGLTSGTEQYF. CDR3 nucleotides: TGTGCCAGCGGACTGACTAGCGGGACCGAGCAGTACTTC.

CDR3 sequence: CASSPSDRGREKLFF. The CDR3 region has the DNA TGTGCCAGCAGCCCTTCGGACAGGGGGCGCGAAAAACTGTTTTTT. J is TRBJ1-4 and V is TRBV5-4, with TRBD1 matching 11 bases. Unmatched junction bases numbered 7, after V lost 4 bases and J lost 8 bases. There are 15 residues in the CDR3. Germline-derived CDR1 and CDR2 are SGHNT and YYREEE (reference sequence).

The V and J genes are TRBV28 and TRBJ2-5; 7 bases match TRBD2. The length of the CDR3 is 16 residues. Germline V gene data show CDR1 as MDHEN and CDR2 as SYDVKM. The trim removed 8 bases at V and 0 bases at J, leaving 12 bases unmatched. CDR3 amino acids: CASGGRGEGYQETQYF. The CDR3, as DNA: TGTGCCAGCGGGGGGAGGGGTGAGGGGTACCAAGAGACCCAGTACTTC. The variable domain in full, completed from reference TRBV28 and TRBJ2-5, reads DVKVTQSSRYLVKRTGEKVFLECVQDMDHENMFWYRQDPGLGLRLIYFSYDVKMKEKGDIPEGYSVSREKKERFSLILESASTNQTSMYLCASGGRGEGYQETQYFGPGTRLLVL.

Turning to this clone: In the same sample, other DNA sequences code for this CDR3. The chain uses TRBV7-2 and TRBJ2-5, with TRBD2 matching 8 bases. The CDR3 totals 14 residues. Unmatched junction bases numbered 7, after V lost 5 bases and J lost 5 bases. From germline, CDR1 is SGHTA and CDR2 FQGNSA. CDR3 in amino acids: CASSPSGRGETQYF. CDR3 bases: TGTGCCAGCAGCCCAAGCGGGAGAGGGGAGACCCAGTACTTC.

The DNA of the CDR3 is TGTGCCAGCAGTGACCCAGCGGGAGCAAGCACAGATACGCAGTATTTT. It specifies CASSDPAGASTDTQYF. The V and J genes are TRBV6-1 and TRBJ2-3, with 8 bases identical to TRBD2. Trimming cost V 3 bases and J 0 bases; bases outside gene matches: 5. Germline assignment: CDR1 MNHNS and CDR2 SASEGT. The length of the CDR3 is 16 residues.

This clone was observed a handful of times. This chain links TRBV21-1 with TRBJ2-7; the table's D call of TRBD1 was not tested on the DNA. TRBV21-1 is a pseudogene locus. The CDR3 is 16 residues long. CDR3 loop: CASSKGRQGAVYEQYF. CDR3 nucleotide sequence: TGTGCCAGCAGCAAAGGGCGACAGGGGGCCGTCTACGAGCAGTACTTC.

A few counts support this clone. This chain joins TRBV13 and TRBJ2-5; 7 nucleotides line up with TRBD1. CDR3 length: 15 residues. Trimming cost V 2 bases and J 5 bases; bases outside gene matches: 8. The V gene's germline CDR1 is PRHDT and CDR2 FYEKMQ (reference sequence). The CDR3 DNA reads as TGTGCCAGCAGCTTAAGAGGGGGCGCGGGCGAGACCCAGTACTTC. This translates into CASSLRGGAGETQYF.